This TCR beta chain was sequenced for a study of blood T cell repertoires in COVID-19. At the level of the study: COVID-19 samples from acute and convalescent phases originated in the United States, Italy and Spain. T cells, B-cell-depleted T cells, or PBMCs supplied cDNA or gDNA.

On this clone itself: The sample contains more than one DNA sequence encoding this CDR3.

Authors' methods: For nucleated cells, counts were estimated from reference gene primer amplification. Only in-frame clones appear in the TCRdb table, and some are missing; sequencing was by immunoSEQ multiplex PCR. The V and J calls and clone size come from that table; D and trimming were worked out from the DNA. Among approximately 150,000 clones, around 90% were seen once, and the ten largest hold about 4.7%. The source of this sequence is a human donor in a cohort sampled during active COVID-19. The sequenced sample consisted of peripheral blood.

This CDR3 is CASSEAQRGNSPLHF. In DNA form, the CDR3 reads TGTGCCAGCAGTGAAGCGCAAAGGGGCAATTCACCCCTCCACTTT. The J gene is TRBJ1-6, the V gene TRBV6-1, with D possibly matching TRBD1 (5 bases). Trimming cost V 0 bases and J 7 bases, with 10 bases left between them. The CDR3 has 15 amino acids. CDR1 is MNHNS and CDR2 is SASEGT in the germline V gene.